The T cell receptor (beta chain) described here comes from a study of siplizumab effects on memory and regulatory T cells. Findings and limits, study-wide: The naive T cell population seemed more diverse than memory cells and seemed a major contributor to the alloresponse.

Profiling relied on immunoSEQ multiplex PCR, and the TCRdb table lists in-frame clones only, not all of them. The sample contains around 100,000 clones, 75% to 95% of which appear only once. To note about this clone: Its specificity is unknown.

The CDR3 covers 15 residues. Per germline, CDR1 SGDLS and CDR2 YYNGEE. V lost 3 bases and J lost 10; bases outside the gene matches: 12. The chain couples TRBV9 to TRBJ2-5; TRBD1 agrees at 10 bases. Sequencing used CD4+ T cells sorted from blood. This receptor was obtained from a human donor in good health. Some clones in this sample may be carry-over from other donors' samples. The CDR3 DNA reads TGTGCCAGCAGCGCAGGCCCGGGACAGGGGTCAGGCCAGTACTTC. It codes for CASSAGPGQGSGQYF.